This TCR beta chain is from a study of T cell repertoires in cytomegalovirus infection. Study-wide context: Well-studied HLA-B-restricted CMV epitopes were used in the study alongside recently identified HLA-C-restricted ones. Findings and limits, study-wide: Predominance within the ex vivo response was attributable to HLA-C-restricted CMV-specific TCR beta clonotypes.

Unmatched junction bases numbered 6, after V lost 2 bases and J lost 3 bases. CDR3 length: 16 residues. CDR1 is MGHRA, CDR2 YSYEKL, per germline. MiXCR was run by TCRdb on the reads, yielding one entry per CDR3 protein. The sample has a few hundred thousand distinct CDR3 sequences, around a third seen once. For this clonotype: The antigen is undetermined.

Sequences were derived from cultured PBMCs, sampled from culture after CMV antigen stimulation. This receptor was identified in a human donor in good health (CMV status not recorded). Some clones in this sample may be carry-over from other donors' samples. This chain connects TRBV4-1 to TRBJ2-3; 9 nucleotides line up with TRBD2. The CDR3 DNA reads TGCGCCAGCAGCCAATTGACTAGCGGAATAACAGATACGCAGTATTTT. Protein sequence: CASSQLTSGITDTQYF.